This note documents a single TCR beta chain sequence. This sample was taken from a study of read filtering for tumor transcriptome and immune sequencing. This CDR3 region has 14 residues. Molecular barcoded adaptors covering alpha/delta and beta/gamma chains were used on approximately 400 ng RNA. TCRdb reprocessed the reads with MiXCR, giving one entry per CDR3 protein. This repertoire shows over 90,000 distinct CDR3 sequences, roughly 21% found once; its top ten account for about 10%. V is TRBV12-3 or TRBV12-4 and J is TRBJ2-1, with TRBD2 matching over 7 bases. Source material: a population of CD138-negative cells sorted from bone marrow. The sequence was collected from a donor aged 40 or older with multiple myeloma. The CDR3 region is CARRTRGLYNEQFF. In nucleotides, the CDR3 is TGTGCGCGCAGGACTAGAGGACTCTACAATGAGCAGTTCTTC.